This is a list of T cell receptor beta chains from one sample in a study of shared clonotypes between healthy human individuals. The protocol was immunoSEQ multiplex PCR, while the TCRdb copy is restricted to in-frame clones and leaves out a portion. The sample includes fewer than 650,000 clones, approximately 80% of them seen just once. Input material: PBMCs. The receptor set was obtained from a woman aged 40 to 50 in good health. Some clones in this sample may be carry-over from other donors' samples. CDR3s include the opening cysteine and the closing phenylalanine or tryptophan. The order of the fields is V gene, CDR3 length, J gene, clone size, D gene, CDR3 protein, CDR3 DNA. The D gene is left open where the match is weak. For some rows the clone size is stated as once, few or many, or as a class when expanded; others skip it.

V: TRBV13
length: 14
J: TRBJ2-1
size: .
D: TRBD1
CDR3: CASSPGQTWAGQFF
DNA: TGTGCCAGCAGCCCGGGACAGACCTGGGCCGGGCAGTTCTTC

V: TRBV18
length: 14
J: TRBJ1-4
size: .
D: TRBD1
CDR3: CASSPDRVDEKLFF
DNA: TGTGCCAGCTCCCCCGACAGGGTGGATGAAAAACTGTTTTTT

V: TRBV18
length: 13
J: TRBJ1-2
size: .
D: .
CDR3: CASSPEGNRGYTF
DNA: TGTGCCAGCTCACCAGAAGGGAATCGCGGCTACACCTTC

V: TRBV27
length: 14
J: TRBJ2-3
size: .
D: TRBD1
CDR3: CATRQGRHTDTQYF
DNA: TGTGCCACCCGACAGGGGCGACACACAGATACGCAGTATTTT

V: TRBV20-1
length: 11
J: TRBJ2-1
size: .
D: .
CDR3: CSVGWYNEQFF
DNA: TGCAGTGTGGGGTGGTACAATGAGCAGTTCTTC

V: TRBV6-1
length: 14
J: TRBJ2-2
size: .
D: .
CDR3: CASSGFEGTGELFF
DNA: TGTGCCAGCAGTGGCTTTGAAGGAACCGGGGAGCTGTTTTTT

V: TRBV21-1
length: 16
J: TRBJ2-7
size: .
D: .
CDR3: CASSSRWGGRSDEQYF
DNA: TGTGCCAGCAGCTCCCGGTGGGGCGGGAGGAGCGACGAGCAGTACTTC

V: TRBV2
length: 15
J: TRBJ2-2
size: .
D: .
CDR3: CASSRTVTNTGELFF
DNA: TGTGCCAGCAGTCGGACAGTTACGAACACCGGGGAGCTGTTTTTT

V: TRBV5-4
length: 14
J: TRBJ2-1
size: .
D: TRBD2
CDR3: CASSRLAAYNEQFF
DNA: TGTGCCAGCAGCCGACTAGCGGCTTACAATGAGCAGTTCTTC

V: TRBV30
length: 14
J: TRBJ1-6
size: .
D: TRBD1
CDR3: CASALDRANSPLHF
DNA: TGTGCCTCTGCGCTGGACAGGGCTAATTCACCCCTCCACTTT

V: TRBV4-1
length: 15
J: TRBJ2-7
size: .
D: TRBD2
CDR3: CASSQVGTSGYEQYF
DNA: TGCGCCAGCAGCCAAGTAGGGACTAGCGGGTACGAGCAGTACTTC

V: TRBV19
length: 12
J: TRBJ1-1
size: .
D: .
CDR3: CATRGGQSEAFF
DNA: TGTGCCACGAGGGGGGGACAAAGTGAAGCTTTCTTT

V: TRBV2
length: 17
J: TRBJ1-4
size: .
D: TRBD1
CDR3: CASNWFGTGGGTEKLFF
DNA: TGTGCCAGCAATTGGTTCGGGACAGGGGGTGGTACGGAAAAACTGTTTTTT

V: TRBV4-1
length: 15
J: TRBJ2-5
size: .
D: TRBD1
CDR3: CASSLRQGAVETQYF
DNA: TGCGCCAGCAGCCTTCGACAGGGGGCGGTAGAGACCCAGTACTTC

V: TRBV7-7
length: 14
J: TRBJ2-3
size: .
D: .
CDR3: CASSLGRASDTQYF
DNA: TGTGCCAGCAGCTTAGGGAGGGCCTCAGATACGCAGTATTTT

V: TRBV27
length: 13
J: TRBJ1-1
size: few
D: .
CDR3: CASSLSSDTEAFF
DNA: TGTGCCAGCAGTTTGAGCAGTGACACTGAAGCTTTCTTT

V: TRBV7-2
length: 15
J: TRBJ2-3
size: .
D: TRBD1
CDR3: CASTPGGGLADTQYF
DNA: TGTGCCAGCACCCCAGGGGGTGGTTTGGCAGATACGCAGTATTTT

V: TRBV30
length: 18
J: TRBJ2-1
size: .
D: TRBD2
CDR3: CASRDFQRELAGEDEQFF
DNA: TGTGCCTCCCGCGATTTTCAAAGGGAGCTAGCGGGAGAGGATGAGCAGTTCTTC

V: TRBV9
length: 15
J: TRBJ2-5
size: .
D: TRBD2
CDR3: CASSPRTSGSREQYF
DNA: TGTGCCAGCAGCCCTCGGACTAGCGGGAGTCGGGAGCAGTACTTC

V: TRBV19
length: 15
J: TRBJ1-5
size: .
D: TRBD1
CDR3: CASSIGQGVNQPQHF
DNA: TGTGCCAGTAGTATAGGGCAGGGGGTCAATCAGCCCCAGCATTTT

V: TRBV18
length: 14
J: TRBJ2-1
size: few
D: .
CDR3: CASSSRDNYNEQFF
DNA: TGTGCCAGCTCAAGCCGGGACAACTACAATGAGCAGTTCTTC

V: TRBV28
length: 14
J: TRBJ1-2
size: few
D: TRBD1
CDR3: CASRSGTGASGYTF
DNA: TGTGCCAGCAGGTCCGGGACAGGGGCAAGCGGCTACACCTTC

V: TRBV6-7
length: 17
J: TRBJ1-4
size: many
D: TRBD1
CDR3: CASSSDRAHATNEKLFF
DNA: TGTGCCAGCAGTTCGGACAGGGCCCATGCAACTAATGAAAAACTGTTTTTT

V: TRBV29-1
length: 16
J: TRBJ2-1
size: .
D: TRBD2
CDR3: CSVEVGRTSVSNEQFF
DNA: TGCAGCGTTGAAGTAGGAAGGACTAGCGTCTCGAATGAGCAGTTCTTC

V: TRBV2
length: 13
J: TRBJ2-7
size: .
D: .
CDR3: CASSSGTFYEQYF
DNA: TGTGCCAGCAGTTCCGGCACGTTCTACGAGCAGTACTTC

V: TRBV9
length: 15
J: TRBJ2-2
size: .
D: TRBD1
CDR3: CASSGGTGLTGELFF
DNA: TGTGCCAGCAGCGGCGGGACAGGGTTAACCGGGGAGCTGTTTTTT

V: TRBV7-8
length: 15
J: TRBJ1-3
size: .
D: .
CDR3: CASSPSGISGNTIYF
DNA: TGTGCCAGCAGCCCCAGTGGGATTTCTGGAAACACCATATATTTT

V: TRBV9
length: 14
J: TRBJ2-5
size: few
D: .
CDR3: CASSRRWDSETQYF
DNA: TGTGCCAGCAGCCGTCGATGGGACTCCGAGACCCAGTACTTC

V: TRBV27
length: 14
J: TRBJ2-7
size: few
D: .
CDR3: CASSLKSDRYEQYF
DNA: TGTGCCAGCAGTTTAAAGTCAGACCGCTACGAGCAGTACTTC

V: TRBV2
length: 14
J: TRBJ1-2
size: .
D: .
CDR3: CASRQTFINYGYTF
DNA: TGTGCCAGCAGACAGACATTCATCAACTATGGCTACACCTTC

V: TRBV29-1
length: 13
J: TRBJ1-4
size: .
D: .
CDR3: CSVEGRYDEKLFF
DNA: TGCAGCGTTGAGGGGCGCTATGATGAAAAACTGTTTTTT

V: TRBV11-2
length: 14
J: TRBJ2-2
size: .
D: .
CDR3: CASNKPLGGGELFF
DNA: TGTGCCAGCAACAAACCCTTAGGTGGCGGGGAGCTGTTTTTT

V: TRBV28
length: 13
J: TRBJ1-1
size: .
D: .
CDR3: CASSLAANTEAFF
DNA: TGTGCCAGCAGTTTGGCAGCGAACACTGAAGCTTTCTTT

V: TRBV29-1
length: 14
J: TRBJ2-1
size: .
D: TRBD2
CDR3: CSVEPSGFYNEQFF
DNA: TGCAGCGTTGAGCCTAGCGGGTTCTACAATGAGCAGTTCTTC

V: TRBV7-3
length: 13
J: TRBJ2-1
size: few
D: .
CDR3: CASSLGAYNEQFF
DNA: TGTGCCAGCAGCTTAGGGGCTTACAATGAGCAGTTCTTC

V: TRBV28
length: 15
J: TRBJ1-4
size: .
D: .
CDR3: CASSFGVPTNEKLFF
DNA: TGTGCCAGCAGTTTTGGGGTACCAACTAATGAAAAACTGTTTTTT

V: TRBV7-2
length: 12
J: TRBJ2-7
size: .
D: .
CDR3: CASSERQAEQYF
DNA: TGTGCCAGCAGCGAACGACAGGCTGAGCAGTACTTC